The sequence of this TCR beta chain was determined in a study of blood T cell repertoires in COVID-19. Study in general: T cells, B-cell-depleted T cells, or PBMCs provided the cDNA or gDNA that served as material.

The CDR3 length is 11 residues. Germline V CDR1 and CDR2: MGHRA, YSYEKL. The V end lost 10 bases, the J end lost 3 bases, and 9 bases lay between the germline ends. As originally analysed: Amplification from reference gene primers served as the basis for estimated nucleated cell counts. Sequencing was performed with immunoSEQ multiplex PCR; in TCRdb, only in-frame clones are kept and a portion is missing. The V and J calls and clone size were taken over from that table, and D and trimming were inferred from the DNA. The data hold roughly 100,000 clones, with under 90% observed a single time. The TCR comes from a man aged 80 or over with acute or convalescent COVID-19. Sequencing was performed on peripheral blood. This chain connects TRBV4-1 to TRBJ1-2; TRBD1 might be the D (6 bases). CDR3 residues: CATGDDYGYTF. For the CDR3, the DNA is TGCGCCACAGGGGATGACTATGGCTACACCTTC.